Reported below is one T cell receptor beta chain. Between the trimmed V and J ends, which lost 6 bases and 3 bases, there was a span of 9 bases. The CDR3 loop spans 12 amino acids. CDR1 DFQATT and CDR2 SNEGSKA come from the germline V gene (reference sequence). This entry comes from a study of blood T cells in healthy people across ages. A sample-barcoded 5' primer and a J-beta primer mix were used in a second PCR of roughly 7 to 11 cycles. Every cDNA molecule carried a tag from a template-switch adaptor bearing 12 random nucleotides. TCRdb redid the calling of the 5' RACE reads with MiXCR, one entry per CDR3 protein. The sample lists more than 1 million distinct CDR3 sequences; more than 35% were seen once.

The TCR comes from a woman aged 60-70 years in good health. The chain employs TRBV20-1 and TRBJ1-5; TRBD1 might be the D (6 bases). The specimen sequenced was blood. As DNA, the CDR3 is TGCAGTGCCCGACAGGACAATCAGCCCCAGCATTTT. This sequence encodes CSARQDNQPQHF.